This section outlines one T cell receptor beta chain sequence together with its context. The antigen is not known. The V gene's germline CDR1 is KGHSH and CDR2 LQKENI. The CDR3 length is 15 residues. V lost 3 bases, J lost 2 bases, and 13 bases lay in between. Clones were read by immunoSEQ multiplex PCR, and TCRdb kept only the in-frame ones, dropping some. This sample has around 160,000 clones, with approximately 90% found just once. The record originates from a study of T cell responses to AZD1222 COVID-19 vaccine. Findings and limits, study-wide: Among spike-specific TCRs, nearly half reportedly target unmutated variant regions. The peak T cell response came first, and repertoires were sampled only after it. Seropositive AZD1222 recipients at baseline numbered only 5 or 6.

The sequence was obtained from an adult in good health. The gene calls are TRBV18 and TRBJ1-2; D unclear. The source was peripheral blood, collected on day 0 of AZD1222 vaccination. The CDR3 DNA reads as TGTGCCAGCTCACCCCCTTCCATGACCAACTATGGCTACACCTTC. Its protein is CASSPPSMTNYGYTF.